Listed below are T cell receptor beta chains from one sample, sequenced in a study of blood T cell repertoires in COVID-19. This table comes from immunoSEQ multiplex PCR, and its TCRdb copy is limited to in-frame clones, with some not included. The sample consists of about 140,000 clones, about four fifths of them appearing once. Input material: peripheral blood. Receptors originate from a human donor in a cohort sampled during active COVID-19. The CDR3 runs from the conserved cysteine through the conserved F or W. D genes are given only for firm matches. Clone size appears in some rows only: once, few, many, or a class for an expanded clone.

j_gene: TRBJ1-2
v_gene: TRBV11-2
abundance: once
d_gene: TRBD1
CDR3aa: CASSLDRSTGKGYGYTF
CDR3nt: TGTGCCAGCAGCTTAGATCGCTCGACAGGGAAGGGTTATGGCTACACCTTC

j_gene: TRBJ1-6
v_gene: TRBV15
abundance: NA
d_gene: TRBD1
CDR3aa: CATSRTGQGNNSPLHF
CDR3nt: TGTGCCACCAGCAGAACGGGACAGGGGAATAATTCACCCCTCCACTTT

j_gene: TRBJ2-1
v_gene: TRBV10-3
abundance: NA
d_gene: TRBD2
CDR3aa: CANFTTSGGAYNEQFF
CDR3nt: TGTGCCAACTTTACCACTAGCGGGGGGGCCTACAATGAGCAGTTCTTC

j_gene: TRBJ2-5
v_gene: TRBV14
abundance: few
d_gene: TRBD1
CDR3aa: CASSHGSPGQGLAETQYF
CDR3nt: TGTGCCAGCAGCCACGGAAGCCCGGGACAGGGGCTGGCAGAGACCCAGTACTTC

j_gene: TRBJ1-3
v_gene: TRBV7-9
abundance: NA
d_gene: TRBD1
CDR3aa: CASSQNRGQEGSGNTIYF
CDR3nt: TGTGCCAGCAGCCAGAACAGGGGGCAAGAGGGCTCTGGAAACACCATATATTTT

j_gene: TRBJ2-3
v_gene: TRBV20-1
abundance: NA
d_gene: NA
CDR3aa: CSASKGGGFSDTQYF
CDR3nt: TGCAGTGCTAGTAAAGGGGGGGGGTTCTCAGATACGCAGTATTTT

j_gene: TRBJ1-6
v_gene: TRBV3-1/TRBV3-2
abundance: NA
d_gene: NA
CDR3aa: CASSPSAGVVSPLHF
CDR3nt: TGTGCCAGCAGCCCCTCAGCGGGGGTAGTTTCACCCCTCCACTTT

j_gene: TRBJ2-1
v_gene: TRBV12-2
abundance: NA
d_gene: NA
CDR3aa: CASRPPGTANEQFF
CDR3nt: TGTGCAAGTCGCCCACCCGGGACAGCCAATGAGCAGTTCTTC

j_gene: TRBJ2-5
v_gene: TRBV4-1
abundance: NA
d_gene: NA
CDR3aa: CASSPTEIQETQYF
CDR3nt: TGCGCCAGCAGCCCGACAGAAATTCAAGAGACCCAGTACTTC

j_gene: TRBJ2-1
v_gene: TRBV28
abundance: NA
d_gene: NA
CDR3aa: CASSSRLDNLDEQFF
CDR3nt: TGTGCCAGCAGTTCTCGACTAGACAACCTCGATGAGCAGTTCTTC

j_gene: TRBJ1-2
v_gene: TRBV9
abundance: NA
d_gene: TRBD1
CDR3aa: CASSPQTGNGYTF
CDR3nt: TGTGCCAGCAGCCCCCAGACAGGGAATGGCTACACCTTC

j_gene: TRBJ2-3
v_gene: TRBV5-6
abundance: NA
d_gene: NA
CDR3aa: CASSSWGRTDTQYF
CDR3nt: TGTGCCAGCAGCTCATGGGGGCGCACAGATACGCAGTATTTT

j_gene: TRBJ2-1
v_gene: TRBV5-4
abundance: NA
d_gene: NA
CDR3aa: CASSLGGNDYNEQFF
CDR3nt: TGTGCCAGCAGCCTCGGCGGAAATGACTACAATGAGCAGTTCTTC

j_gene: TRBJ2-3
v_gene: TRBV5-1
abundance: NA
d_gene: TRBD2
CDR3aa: CASSLGTSGGTDTQYF
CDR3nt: TGCGCCAGCAGCTTGGGGACTAGCGGGGGAACAGATACGCAGTATTTT

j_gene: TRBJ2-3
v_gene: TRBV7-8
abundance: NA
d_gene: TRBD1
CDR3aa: CASSAHRGQATDTQYF
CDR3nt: TGTGCCAGCAGCGCACACAGGGGGCAAGCCACAGATACGCAGTATTTT

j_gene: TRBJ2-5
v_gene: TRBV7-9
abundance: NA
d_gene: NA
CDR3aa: CASSQLQGSTETQYF
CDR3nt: TGTGCCAGCAGCCAACTACAGGGTTCTACAGAGACCCAGTACTTC

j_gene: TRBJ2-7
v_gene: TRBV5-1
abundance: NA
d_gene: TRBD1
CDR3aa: CASSLDRDLRKQYF
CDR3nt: TGCGCCAGCAGTCTCGACAGGGATCTACGAAAGCAGTACTTC

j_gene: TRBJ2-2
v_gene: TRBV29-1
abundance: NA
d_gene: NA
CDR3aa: CSVEDFTGRAAAGTGELFF
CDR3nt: TGCAGCGTTGAAGATTTCACGGGGAGAGCCGCCGCTGGCACCGGGGAGCTGTTTTTT

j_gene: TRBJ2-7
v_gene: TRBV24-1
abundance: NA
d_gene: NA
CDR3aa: CATSDGAAAEQYF
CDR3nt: TGTGCCACCAGTGATGGGGCCGCCGCCGAGCAGTACTTC

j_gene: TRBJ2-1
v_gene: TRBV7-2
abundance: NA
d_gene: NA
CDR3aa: CASSLSSASSYNEQFF
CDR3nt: TGTGCCAGCAGCTTAAGCTCCGCGAGCTCCTACAATGAGCAGTTCTTC

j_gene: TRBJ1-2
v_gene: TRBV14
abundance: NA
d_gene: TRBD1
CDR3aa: CASSAPGTGDYGYTF
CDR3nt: TGTGCCAGCAGCGCACCCGGGACAGGAGACTATGGCTACACCTTC

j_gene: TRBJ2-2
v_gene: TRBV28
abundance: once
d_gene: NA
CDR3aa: CASSFLNTGELFF
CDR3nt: TGTGCCAGCAGTTTCCTAAACACCGGGGAGCTGTTTTTT

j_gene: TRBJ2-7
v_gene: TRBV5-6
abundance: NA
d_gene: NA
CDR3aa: CASSLEVGTRQPRLYF
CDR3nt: TGTGCCAGCAGCCTGGAGGTGGGGACAAGACAACCCCGGCTGTACTTC

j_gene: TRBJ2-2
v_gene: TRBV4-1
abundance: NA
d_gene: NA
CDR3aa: CASSQEVATRSGELFF
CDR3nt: TGCGCCAGCAGCCAAGAGGTTGCTACTAGGAGCGGGGAGCTGTTTTTT

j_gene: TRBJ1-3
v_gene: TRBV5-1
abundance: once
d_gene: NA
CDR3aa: CASSPSAGMGGNTIYF
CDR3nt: TGCGCCAGCAGCCCCTCGGCAGGGATGGGTGGAAACACCATATATTTT

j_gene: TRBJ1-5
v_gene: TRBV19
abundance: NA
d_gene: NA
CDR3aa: CASRAGRRPQHF
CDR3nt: TGTGCCTCTCGCGCGGGGAGACGGCCCCAGCATTTT

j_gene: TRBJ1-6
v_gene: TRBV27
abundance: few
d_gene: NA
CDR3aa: CASSFGDTIKTSPLHF
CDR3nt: TGTGCCAGCAGTTTTGGGGACACCATTAAGACATCACCCCTCCACTTT

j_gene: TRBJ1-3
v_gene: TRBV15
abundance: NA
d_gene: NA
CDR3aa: CATSRERFGGTRVKTIYF
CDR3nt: TGTGCCACCAGCAGAGAGCGGTTCGGAGGTACCCGCGTAAAGACCATATATTTT

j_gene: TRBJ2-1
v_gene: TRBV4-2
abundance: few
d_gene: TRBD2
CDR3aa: CASSQDYWLGGSSGDEQFF
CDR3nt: TGTGCCAGCAGCCAAGACTACTGGTTGGGGGGGTCGTCTGGGGATGAGCAGTTCTTC

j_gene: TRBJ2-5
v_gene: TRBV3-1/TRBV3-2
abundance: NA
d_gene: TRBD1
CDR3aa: CASSRIHTGAGETQYF
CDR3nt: TGTGCCAGCAGCCGGATCCACACAGGGGCCGGAGAGACCCAGTACTTC

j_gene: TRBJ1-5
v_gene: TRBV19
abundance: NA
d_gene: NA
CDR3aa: CASSIVRGGNQPQHF
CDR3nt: TGTGCCAGTAGTATAGTCAGGGGAGGCAATCAGCCCCAGCATTTT

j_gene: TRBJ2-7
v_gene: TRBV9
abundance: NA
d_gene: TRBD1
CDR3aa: CASSVEDRGYEQYF
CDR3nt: TGTGCCAGCAGCGTAGAGGACAGGGGGTACGAGCAGTACTTC

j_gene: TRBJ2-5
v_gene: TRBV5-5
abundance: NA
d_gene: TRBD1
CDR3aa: CASSLAGQVQETQYF
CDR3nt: TGTGCCAGCAGCTTGGCAGGACAGGTACAAGAGACCCAGTACTTC

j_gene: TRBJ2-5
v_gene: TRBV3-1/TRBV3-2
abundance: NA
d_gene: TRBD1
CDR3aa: CASRLTGGSETQYF
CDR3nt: TGTGCCAGCAGGCTCACAGGGGGCAGTGAGACCCAGTACTTC

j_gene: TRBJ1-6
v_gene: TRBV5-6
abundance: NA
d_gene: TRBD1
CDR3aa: CASSRPGGSYNSPLHF
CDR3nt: TGTGCCAGCAGTCGGCCAGGGGGCTCCTATAATTCACCCCTCCACTTT

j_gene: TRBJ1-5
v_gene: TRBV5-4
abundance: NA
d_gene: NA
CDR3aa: CASSSRPGRDPNQPQHF
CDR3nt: TGTGCCAGCAGCTCCCGCCCGGGGAGGGATCCCAATCAGCCCCAGCATTTT

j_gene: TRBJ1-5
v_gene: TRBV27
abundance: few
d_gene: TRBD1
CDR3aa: CASSLMGQQTNQPQHF
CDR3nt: TGTGCCAGCAGTTTAATGGGACAGCAAACTAATCAGCCCCAGCATTTT